This T cell receptor beta chain originates from a study of early T cells in non-severe SARS-CoV-2 infection. About the research overall: Sequencing input comprised bulk RNA from unsorted whole blood; chain pairing was not available.

Comments on this clonotype: Its antigen is unidentified.

Study-level results: VDJdb-based annotation leaned toward anti-spike CD8 responses and missed private and CD4 specificities.

The CDR3 runs to 15 residues. The V end lost 0 bases, the J end lost 5 bases, and 13 bases lay between the germline ends. The germline gives CDR1 SGHRS, CDR2 YFSETQ. Individual cDNA molecules received unique molecular identifiers during library preparation. One entry per CDR3 protein results from TCRdb running MiXCR on the 5' RACE reads. The table lists 70,000 to 90,000 distinct CDR3 sequences, less than 11% of them singletons, with approximately 8% in the top ten. This sequence was found in an adult who was a healthcare worker with PCR-confirmed SARS-CoV-2 infection or an uninfected control (not recorded which). Sequenced here: whole blood, sampled at baseline. The rearrangement joins TRBV5-1 to TRBJ2-3; either TRBD1 or TRBD2 may fit D (5 bases each). CDR3 residues: CASSLARGAGDTQYF. The CDR3, as DNA: TGCGCCAGCAGCTTGGCTAGGGGCGCGGGAGATACGCAGTATTTT.